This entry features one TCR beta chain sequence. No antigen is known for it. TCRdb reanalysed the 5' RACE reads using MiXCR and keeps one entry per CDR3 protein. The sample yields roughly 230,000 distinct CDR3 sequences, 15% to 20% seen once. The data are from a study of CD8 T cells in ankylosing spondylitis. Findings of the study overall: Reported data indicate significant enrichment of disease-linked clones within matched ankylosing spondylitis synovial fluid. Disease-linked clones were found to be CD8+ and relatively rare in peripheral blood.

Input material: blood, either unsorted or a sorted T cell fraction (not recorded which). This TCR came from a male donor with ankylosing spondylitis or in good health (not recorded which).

As DNA, the CDR3 is TGTGCCAGCAGAGGCCCTGGCTCAGATACGCAGTATTTT. Translating it yields CASRGPGSDTQYF. The gene calls are TRBV7-3 and TRBJ2-3; D gene uncertain. V was shortened by 6 bases and J by 4 bases, with 11 bases between the two germline ends. Germline CDR1 is SGHTA and CDR2 is FQGTGA. The length of the CDR3 is 13 residues.